The 12 T cell receptor beta chains in this list originate from one sample, sequenced in a study of monozygotic twins with inflammatory bowel disease. TCRdb re-called the 5' RACE reads; every CDR3 protein appears as one record, without DNA. Its listing shows 300,000 to 350,000 distinct CDR3 sequences. Sequencing was performed on blood. These receptors were taken from a human donor with ulcerative colitis or Crohn's disease, or a healthy co-twin of an affected twin (not recorded which).

This chain joins TRBV20-1 and TRBJ2-7; absent DNA, TCRdb's TRBD1 call cannot be checked. Germline V gene data show CDR1 as DFQATT and CDR2 as SNEGSKA (reference sequence). This CDR3 contains 17 residues. Here the CDR3 reads CSARSRSGVDPPLEQYF.

The chain uses TRBV2 and TRBJ2-7; absent DNA, TCRdb's TRBD1 call cannot be checked. CDR1 is SNHLY, CDR2 FYNNEI, per germline. The CDR3 runs 14 residues. CDR3 residues: CASHDRVRGDEQYF.

This rearrangement joins TRBV3-1 to TRBJ2-1; TCRdb proposes TRBD2, but this gene call is untestable without DNA. CDR1 LGHDT and CDR2 YNNKEL come from the germline V gene (reference sequence). This CDR3 region has 15 residues. This CDR3 is CASSQVAGGRDEQFF.

The chain couples TRBV6-5 to TRBJ2-5; no DNA is available, so the TRBD2 call from TCRdb remains unchecked. This CDR3 is built from 13 residues. Per the germline V gene, CDR1 is MNHEY and CDR2 is SVGAGI. CDR3 in amino acids: CASSWTSEKTQYF.

The V gene is TRBV19, the J gene TRBJ1-6. The CDR3 length is 14 residues. Per germline, CDR1 LNHDA and CDR2 SQIVND (reference sequence). This chain's CDR3 is CASRRGDGPSPLHF.

The rearrangement joins TRBV5-1 to TRBJ2-2. The CDR3 consists of 13 residues. The V gene's germline CDR1 is SGHRS and CDR2 YFSETQ. The CDR3 spells CASSLLATGELFF.

The chain has TRBV28 and TRBJ2-4; the D call from TCRdb, TRBD2, cannot be confirmed without DNA. CDR3 length: 14 residues. Germline CDR1 reads MDHEN; CDR2 reads SYDVKM. This CDR3 reads CASSARDSGYIQYF.

The chain uses TRBV30 and TRBJ1-3; TCRdb outputs TRBD1, but without DNA this stays unchecked. This CDR3 has 18 amino acids. Germline CDR1 and CDR2: GTSNPN and SVGIG (reference sequence). CDR3 region: CAWSLGFRGSFSGNTIYF.

The CDR3 loop reads CSAAQGASYEQYF. The chain links TRBV20-1 to TRBJ2-7; checking the TCRdb D call of TRBD1 is not possible without DNA. Germline V gives CDR1 DFQATT, CDR2 SNEGSKA (reference sequence). The CDR3 spans 13 residues.

The rearrangement joins TRBV20-1 to TRBJ1-4. This CDR3 spans 13 amino acids. Germline-derived CDR1 and CDR2 are DFQATT and SNEGSKA (reference sequence). This CDR3 reads CSARRGTNEKLFF.

The CDR3 spells CASSLVPRGSEAFF. The chain employs TRBV5-1 and TRBJ1-1; the TRBD1 assignment by TCRdb is unverifiable without DNA. Germline loops: CDR1 SGHRS, CDR2 YFSETQ. The CDR3 sequence is 14 residues long. Full variable domain (missing parts from reference TRBV5-1 and TRBJ1-1): KAGVTQTPRYLIKTRGQQVTLSCSPISGHRSVSWYQQTPGQGLQFLFEYFSETQRNKGNFPGRFSGRQFSNSRSEMNVSTLELGDSALYLCASSLVPRGSEAFFGQGTRLTVV.

The gene calls are TRBV12-3 or TRBV12-4 and TRBJ1-6; the D call from TCRdb, TRBD1, cannot be confirmed without DNA. The CDR3 is 14 amino acids. CDR3: CASRPPGQGSPLHF.